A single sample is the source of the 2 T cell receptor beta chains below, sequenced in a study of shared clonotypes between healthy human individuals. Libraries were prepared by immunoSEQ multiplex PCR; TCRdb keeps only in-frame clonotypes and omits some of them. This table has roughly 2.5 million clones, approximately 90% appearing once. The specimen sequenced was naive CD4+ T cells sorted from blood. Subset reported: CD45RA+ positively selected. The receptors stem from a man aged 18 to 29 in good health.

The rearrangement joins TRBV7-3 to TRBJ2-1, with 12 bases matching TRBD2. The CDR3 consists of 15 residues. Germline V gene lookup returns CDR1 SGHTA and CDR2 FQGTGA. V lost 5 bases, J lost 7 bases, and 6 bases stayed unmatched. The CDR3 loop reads CASSLLAGGRNEQFF. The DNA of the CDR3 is TGTGCCAGCAGCCTCCTAGCGGGGGGGCGGAATGAGCAGTTCTTC.

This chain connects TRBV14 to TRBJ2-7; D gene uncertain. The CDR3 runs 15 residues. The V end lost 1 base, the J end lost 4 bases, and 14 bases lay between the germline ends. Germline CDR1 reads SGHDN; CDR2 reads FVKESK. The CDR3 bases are TGTGCCAGCAGCCAAGCGTCGGGTAAACGTTACGAGCAGTACTTC. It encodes CASSQASGKRYEQYF.